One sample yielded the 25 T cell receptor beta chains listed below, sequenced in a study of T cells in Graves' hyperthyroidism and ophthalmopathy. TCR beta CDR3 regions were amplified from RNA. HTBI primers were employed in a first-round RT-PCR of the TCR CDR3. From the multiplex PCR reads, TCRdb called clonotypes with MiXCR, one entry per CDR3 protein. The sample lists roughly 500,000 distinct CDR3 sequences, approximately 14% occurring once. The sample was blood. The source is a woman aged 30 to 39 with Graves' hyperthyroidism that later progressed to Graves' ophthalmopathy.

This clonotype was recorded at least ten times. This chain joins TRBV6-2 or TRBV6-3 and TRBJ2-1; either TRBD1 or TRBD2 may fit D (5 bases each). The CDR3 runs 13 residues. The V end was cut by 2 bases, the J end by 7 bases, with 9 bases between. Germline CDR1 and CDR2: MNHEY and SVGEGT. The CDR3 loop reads CASSYPGRNEQFF. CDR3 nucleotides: TGTGCCAGCAGTTACCCAGGGAGAAATGAGCAGTTCTTC.

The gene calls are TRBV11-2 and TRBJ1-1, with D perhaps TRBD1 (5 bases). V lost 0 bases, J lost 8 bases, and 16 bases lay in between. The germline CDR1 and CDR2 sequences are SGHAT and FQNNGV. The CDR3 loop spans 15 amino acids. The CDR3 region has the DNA TGTGCCAGCAGCTTAGAGTTCGTACAGACAGCCGAAGCTTTCTTT. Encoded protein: CASSLEFVQTAEAFF.

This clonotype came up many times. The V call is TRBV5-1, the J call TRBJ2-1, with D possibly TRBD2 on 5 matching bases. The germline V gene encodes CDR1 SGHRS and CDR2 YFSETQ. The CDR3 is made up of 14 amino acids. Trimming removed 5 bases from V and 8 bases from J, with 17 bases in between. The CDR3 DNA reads TGCGCCAGCAGTACCGGACGGCGGGTCGATGAGCAGTTCTTC. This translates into CASSTGRRVDEQFF.

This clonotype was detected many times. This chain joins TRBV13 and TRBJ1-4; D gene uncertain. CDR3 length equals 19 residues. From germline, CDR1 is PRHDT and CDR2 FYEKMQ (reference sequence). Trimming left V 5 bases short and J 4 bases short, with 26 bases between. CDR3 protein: CASSASRTDAGGLNEKLFF. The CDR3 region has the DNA TGTGCCAGCAGCGCCTCAAGAACGGACGCTGGAGGACTTAATGAAAAACTGTTTTTT. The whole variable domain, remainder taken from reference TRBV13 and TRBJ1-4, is AAGVIQSPRHLIKEKRETATLKCYPIPRHDTVYWYQQGPGQDPQFLISFYEKMQSDKGSIPDRFSAQQFSDYHSELNMSSLELGDSALYFCASSASRTDAGGLNEKLFFGSGTQLSVL.

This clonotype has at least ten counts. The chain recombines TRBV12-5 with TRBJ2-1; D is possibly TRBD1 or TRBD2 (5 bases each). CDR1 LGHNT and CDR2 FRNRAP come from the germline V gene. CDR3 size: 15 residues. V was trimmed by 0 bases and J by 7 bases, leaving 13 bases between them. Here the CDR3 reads CASGLVGGRVNEQFF. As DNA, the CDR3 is TGTGCTAGTGGTTTGGTAGGAGGCAGGGTGAATGAGCAGTTCTTC.

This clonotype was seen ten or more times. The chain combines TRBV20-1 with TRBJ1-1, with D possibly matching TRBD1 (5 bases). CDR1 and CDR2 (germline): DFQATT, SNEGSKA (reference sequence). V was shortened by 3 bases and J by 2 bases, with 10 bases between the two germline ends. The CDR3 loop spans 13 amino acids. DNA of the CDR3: TGCAGTGCTAGGCCCCAGGGCAACACTGAAGCTTTCTTT. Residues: CSARPQGNTEAFF.

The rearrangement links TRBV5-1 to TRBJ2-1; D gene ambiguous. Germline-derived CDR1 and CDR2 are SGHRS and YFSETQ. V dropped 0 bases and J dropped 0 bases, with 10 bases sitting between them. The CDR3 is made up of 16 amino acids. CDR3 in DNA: TGCGCCAGCAGCTTGGGGAGCCCCAGCTCCTACAATGAGCAGTTCTTC. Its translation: CASSLGSPSSYNEQFF. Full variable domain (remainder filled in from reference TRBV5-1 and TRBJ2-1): KAGVTQTPRYLIKTRGQQVTLSCSPISGHRSVSWYQQTPGQGLQFLFEYFSETQRNKGNFPGRFSGRQFSNSRSEMNVSTLELGDSALYLCASSLGSPSSYNEQFFGPGTRLTVL.

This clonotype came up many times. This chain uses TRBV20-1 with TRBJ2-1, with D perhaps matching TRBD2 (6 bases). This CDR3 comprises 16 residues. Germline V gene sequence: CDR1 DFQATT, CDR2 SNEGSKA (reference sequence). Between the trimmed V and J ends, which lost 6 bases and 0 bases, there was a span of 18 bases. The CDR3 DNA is TGCAGTGCCCACCCTTTGCGGGGTAGCTCCTACAATGAGCAGTTCTTC. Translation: CSAHPLRGSSYNEQFF.

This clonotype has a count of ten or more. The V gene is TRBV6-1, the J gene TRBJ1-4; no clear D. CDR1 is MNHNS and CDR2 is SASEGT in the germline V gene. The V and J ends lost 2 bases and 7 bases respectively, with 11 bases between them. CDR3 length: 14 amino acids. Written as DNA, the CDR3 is TGTGCCAGCAGTGAAATGGGGAAAGGTGAAAAACTGTTTTTT. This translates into CASSEMGKGEKLFF.

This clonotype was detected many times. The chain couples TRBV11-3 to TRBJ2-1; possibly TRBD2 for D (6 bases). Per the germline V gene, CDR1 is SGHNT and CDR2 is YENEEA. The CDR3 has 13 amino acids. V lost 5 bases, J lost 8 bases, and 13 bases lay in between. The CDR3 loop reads CASSPRLVYEQFF. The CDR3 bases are TGTGCCAGCAGCCCGAGACTAGTTTATGAGCAGTTCTTC.

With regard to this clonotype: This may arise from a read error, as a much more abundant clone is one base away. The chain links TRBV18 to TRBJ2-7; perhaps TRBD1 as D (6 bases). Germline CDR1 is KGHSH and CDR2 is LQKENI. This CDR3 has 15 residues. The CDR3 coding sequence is TGTGCCAGCTCACCACCTGGCAGGGGTGGCTACGAGCGGTACTTC. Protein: CASSPPGRGGYERYF. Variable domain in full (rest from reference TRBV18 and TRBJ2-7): NAGVMQNPRHLVRRRGQEARLRCSPMKGHSHVYWYRQLPEEGLKFMVYLQKENIIDESGMPKERFSAEFPKEGPSILRIQQVVRGDSAAYFCASSPPGRGGYERYFGPGTRLTVT.

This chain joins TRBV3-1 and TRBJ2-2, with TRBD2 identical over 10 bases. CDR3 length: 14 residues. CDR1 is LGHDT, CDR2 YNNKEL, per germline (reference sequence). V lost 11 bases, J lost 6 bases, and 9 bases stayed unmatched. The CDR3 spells CAGTQTSGSGELFF. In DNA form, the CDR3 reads TGTGCCGGCACCCAGACTAGCGGGTCCGGGGAGCTGTTTTTT.

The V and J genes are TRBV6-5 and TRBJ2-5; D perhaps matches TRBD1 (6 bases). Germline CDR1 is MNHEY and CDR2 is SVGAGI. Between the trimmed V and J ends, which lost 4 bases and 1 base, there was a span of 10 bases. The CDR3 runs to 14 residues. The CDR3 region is CASSSGQSQETQYF. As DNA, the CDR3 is TGTGCCAGCAGTTCTGGACAGTCCCAAGAGACCCAGTACTTC.

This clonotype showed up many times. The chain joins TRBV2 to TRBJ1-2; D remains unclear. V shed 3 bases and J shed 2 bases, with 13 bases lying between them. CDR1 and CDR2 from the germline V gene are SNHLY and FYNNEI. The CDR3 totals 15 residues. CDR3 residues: CASSDSRTENYGYTF. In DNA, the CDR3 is TGTGCCAGCAGTGACTCGAGAACTGAGAACTATGGCTACACCTTC.

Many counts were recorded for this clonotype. The CDR3 bases are TGTGCCAGCAAGCTGAGGGATAACTATGGCTACACCTTC. This sequence encodes CASKLRDNYGYTF. The V call is TRBV28, the J call TRBJ1-2; no definite D call. Trimming took 7 bases from V and 1 from J, leaving 10 bases between them. This CDR3 is 13 amino acids long. Germline values: CDR1 MDHEN, CDR2 SYDVKM.

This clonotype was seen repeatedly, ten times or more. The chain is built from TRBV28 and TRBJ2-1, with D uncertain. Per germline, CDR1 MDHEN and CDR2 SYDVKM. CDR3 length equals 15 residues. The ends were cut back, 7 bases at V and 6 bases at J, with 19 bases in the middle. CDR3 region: CASKTPGNYGNEQFF. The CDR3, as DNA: TGTGCCAGCAAGACCCCCGGCAACTACGGCAATGAGCAGTTCTTC.

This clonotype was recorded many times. The CDR3 DNA follows: TGTGCCAGCAGTTTTTTAGGCCAGTTCAATGAGCAGTTCTTC. Protein sequence: CASSFLGQFNEQFF. V is TRBV28 and J is TRBJ2-1; D is ambiguous. Trimming took 3 bases from V and 6 from J, leaving 12 bases between them. The length of the CDR3 is 14 residues. Germline CDR1 and CDR2: MDHEN and SYDVKM.

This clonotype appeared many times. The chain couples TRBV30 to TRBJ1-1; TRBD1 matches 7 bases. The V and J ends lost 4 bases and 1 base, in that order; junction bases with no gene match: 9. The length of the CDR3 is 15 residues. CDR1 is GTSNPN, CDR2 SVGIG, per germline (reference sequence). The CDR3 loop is CAWTPLRGRNTEAFF. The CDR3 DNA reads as TGTGCCTGGACCCCATTAAGGGGGCGGAACACTGAAGCTTTCTTT.

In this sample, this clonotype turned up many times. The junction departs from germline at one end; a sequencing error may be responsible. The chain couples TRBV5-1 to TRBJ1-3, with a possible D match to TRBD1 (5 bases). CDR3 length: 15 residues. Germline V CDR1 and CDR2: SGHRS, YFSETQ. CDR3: CASRLDTYSGNTIYF. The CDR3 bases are TGCGCCAGCAGATTGGACACCTACTCTGGAAACACCATATATTTT.

In DNA form, the CDR3 reads TGTGCCAGCAGTTACTCTCCGGTTCTAGCGGGAGCCTACGAGCAGTACTTC. It encodes CASSYSPVLAGAYEQYF. The chain links TRBV6-5 to TRBJ2-7; TRBD2 matches 10 bases. The ends lost 0 bases at V and 2 bases at J; junction bases unmatched: 7. Germline values: CDR1 MNHEY, CDR2 SVGAGI. There are 17 residues in the CDR3.

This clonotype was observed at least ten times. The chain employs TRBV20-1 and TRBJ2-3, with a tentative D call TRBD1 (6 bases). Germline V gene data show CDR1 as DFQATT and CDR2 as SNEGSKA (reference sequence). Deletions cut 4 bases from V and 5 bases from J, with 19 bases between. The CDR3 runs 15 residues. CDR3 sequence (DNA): TGCAGTGCTACAAAGACAGGCCAGGGTGGAGATACGCAGTATTTT. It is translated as CSATKTGQGGDTQYF.

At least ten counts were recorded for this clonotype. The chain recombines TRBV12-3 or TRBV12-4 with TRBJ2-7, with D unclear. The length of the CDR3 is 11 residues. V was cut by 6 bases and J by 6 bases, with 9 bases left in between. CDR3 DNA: TGTGCCAGCAGCCAGCTTGGCGAGCAGTACTTC. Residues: CASSQLGEQYF.

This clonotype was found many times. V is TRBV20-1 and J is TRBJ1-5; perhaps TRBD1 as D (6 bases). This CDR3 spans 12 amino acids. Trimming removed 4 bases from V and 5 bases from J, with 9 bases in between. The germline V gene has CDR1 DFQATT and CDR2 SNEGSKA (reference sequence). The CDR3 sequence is CSAIQGYQPQHF. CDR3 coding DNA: TGCAGTGCTATACAGGGCTATCAGCCCCAGCATTTT.

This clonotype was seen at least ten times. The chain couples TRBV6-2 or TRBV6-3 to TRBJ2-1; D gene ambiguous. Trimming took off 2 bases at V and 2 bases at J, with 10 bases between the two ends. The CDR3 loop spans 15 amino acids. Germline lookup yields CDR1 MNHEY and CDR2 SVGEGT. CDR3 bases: TGTGCCAGCAGTTACGGGCGGCTTGCCTACAATGAGCAGTTCTTC. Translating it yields CASSYGRLAYNEQFF.

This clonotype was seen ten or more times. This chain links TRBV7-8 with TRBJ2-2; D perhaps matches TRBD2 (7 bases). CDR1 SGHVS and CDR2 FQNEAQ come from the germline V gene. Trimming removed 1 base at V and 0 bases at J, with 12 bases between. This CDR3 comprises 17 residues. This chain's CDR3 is CASSLGGGRANTGELFF. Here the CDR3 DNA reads TGTGCCAGCAGCTTAGGGGGGGGCAGGGCGAACACCGGGGAGCTGTTTTTT.